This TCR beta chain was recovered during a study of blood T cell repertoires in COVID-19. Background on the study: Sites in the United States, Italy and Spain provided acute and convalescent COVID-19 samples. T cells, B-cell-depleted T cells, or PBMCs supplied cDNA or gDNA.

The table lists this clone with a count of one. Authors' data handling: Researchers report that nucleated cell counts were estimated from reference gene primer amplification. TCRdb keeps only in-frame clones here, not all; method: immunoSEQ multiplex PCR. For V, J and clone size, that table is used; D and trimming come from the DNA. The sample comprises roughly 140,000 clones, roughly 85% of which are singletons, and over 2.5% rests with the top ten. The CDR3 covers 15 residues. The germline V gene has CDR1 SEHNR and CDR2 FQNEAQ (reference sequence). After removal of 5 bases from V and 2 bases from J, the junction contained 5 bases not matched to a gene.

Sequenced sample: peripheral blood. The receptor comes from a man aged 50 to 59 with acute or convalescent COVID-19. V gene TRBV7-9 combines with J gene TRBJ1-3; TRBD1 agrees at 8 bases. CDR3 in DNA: TGTGCCAGCAGCCTGGACAGGGCTGCTGGAAACACCATATATTTT. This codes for CASSLDRAAGNTIYF.